This is a list of T cell receptor beta chains from one sample in a study of blood T cell repertoires in COVID-19. Clones were read by immunoSEQ multiplex PCR, and TCRdb kept only the in-frame ones, dropping some. The sample has some 46,000 clones; 65% to 85% are singletons. The source material was peripheral blood. The receptors stem from a woman of 80 years or more with acute or convalescent COVID-19. Both conserved end residues are part of each CDR3. The D gene is left open where the match is weak. Clone sizes are given selectively: once, few, many, or a class where the clone is expanded.

-,TRBJ1-2,TRBD1,TRBV3-1/TRBV3-2,CASSQGGQDYNYGYTF
-,TRBJ2-2,TRBD1,TRBV6-6,CASSYRQGAVTGELFF
-,TRBJ1-2,-,TRBV30,CAWSRGTYGYTF
-,TRBJ2-1,TRBD2,TRBV6-5,CASLRTSGGHNEQFF
-,TRBJ2-3,-,TRBV5-1,CASSPGGDTQYF
-,TRBJ1-6,-,TRBV5-5,CASSLNRVNSPLHF
-,TRBJ1-1,-,TRBV19,CASSSQTGNTEAFF
once,TRBJ2-5,TRBD1,TRBV27,CASKEKDRWRETQYF
-,TRBJ2-5,TRBD1,TRBV5-6,CASSPRWGQGGETQYF
-,TRBJ1-2,-,TRBV6-1,CASSEWGQDYGYTF
-,TRBJ2-1,TRBD2,TRBV20-1,CSASSGGGYNEQFF
once,TRBJ1-2,TRBD1,TRBV5-6,CASSLLTGVGYGYTF
-,TRBJ1-6,-,TRBV5-8,CASRGAGVRSYNSPLHF
few,TRBJ1-2,-,TRBV6-4,CASSEPGTYGGYTF
-,TRBJ1-2,-,TRBV5-1,CASRRDDNYGYTF